This T cell receptor beta chain is from a study of T cells in Graves' hyperthyroidism and ophthalmopathy. General study results and limits: Stable hyperthyroidism and ophthalmopathy were separated using 13 V-J signatures. Most expanded thyroid clonotypes above 0.001 recurred in blood.

Ophthalmopathy in the patients scored at least 3 on Clinical Activity Score and at least 4 on NOSPECS grade, lasting under 3 months. The ends were cut back, 7 bases at V and 5 bases at J, with 17 bases in the middle. Germline values: CDR1 MNHNS, CDR2 SASEGT. The CDR3 is made up of 15 amino acids. With respect to this clonotype: Its antigen is undetermined.

Researchers took RNA transcripts and amplified the TCR beta CDR3 regions from them. HTBI primers drove first-round RT-PCR of the TCR CDR3. Each CDR3 protein gets one entry after TCRdb re-called the multiplex PCR reads with MiXCR. The table lists 360,000 or so distinct CDR3 sequences, around 15% of them singletons. This chain joins TRBV6-1 and TRBJ1-4; D is possibly TRBD1 (5 bases). The source is a woman aged 60-70 years with Graves' ophthalmopathy. The source material was blood. The DNA for the CDR3 is TGTGCCAGCACTACCGGGGACGCAAGGAATGAAAAACTGTTTTTT. It codes for CASTTGDARNEKLFF.